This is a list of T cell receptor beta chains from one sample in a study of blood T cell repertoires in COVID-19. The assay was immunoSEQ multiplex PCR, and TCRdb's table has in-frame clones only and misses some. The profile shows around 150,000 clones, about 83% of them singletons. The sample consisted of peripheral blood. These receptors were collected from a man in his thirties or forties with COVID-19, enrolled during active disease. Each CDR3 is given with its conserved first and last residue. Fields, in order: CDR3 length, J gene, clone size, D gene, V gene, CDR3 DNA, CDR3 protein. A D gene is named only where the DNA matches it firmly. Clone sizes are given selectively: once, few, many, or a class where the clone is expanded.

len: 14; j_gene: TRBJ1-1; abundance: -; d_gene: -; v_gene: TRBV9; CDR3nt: TGTGCCAGCAGCGGGCGCAGGGATCACACTGAAGCTTTCTTT; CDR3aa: CASSGRRDHTEAFF
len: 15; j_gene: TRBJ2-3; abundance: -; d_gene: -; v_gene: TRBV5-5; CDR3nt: TGTGCCAGCAGCTCCCCCCTAGCTGGTTTGGATACGCAGTATTTT; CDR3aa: CASSSPLAGLDTQYF
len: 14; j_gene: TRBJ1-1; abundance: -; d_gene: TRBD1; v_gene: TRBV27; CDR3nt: TGTGCCAGCAGTCCAGGGACAGGGGGCACTGAAGCTTTCTTT; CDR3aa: CASSPGTGGTEAFF
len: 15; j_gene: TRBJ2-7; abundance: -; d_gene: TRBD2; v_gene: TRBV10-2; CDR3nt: TGCGCCAGCGCCTCCAGGGTCGGACTAGCGTACGAGCAGTACTTC; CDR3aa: CASASRVGLAYEQYF
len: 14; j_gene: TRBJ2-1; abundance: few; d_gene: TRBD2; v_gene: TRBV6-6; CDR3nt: TGTGCCAGCAGTAGGACTAGCGGTACCAATGAGCAGTTCTTC; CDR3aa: CASSRTSGTNEQFF
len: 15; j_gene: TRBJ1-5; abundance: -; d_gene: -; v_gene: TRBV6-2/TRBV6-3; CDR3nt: TGTGCCAGCAGTTACCCCGGGGTTAGCAATCAGCCCCAGCATTTT; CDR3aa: CASSYPGVSNQPQHF
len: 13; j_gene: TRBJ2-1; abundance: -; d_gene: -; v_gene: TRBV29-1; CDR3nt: TGCAGCGTTGATTTAGGAGGGACCATTAGGCAGTTCTTC; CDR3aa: CSVDLGGTIRQFF
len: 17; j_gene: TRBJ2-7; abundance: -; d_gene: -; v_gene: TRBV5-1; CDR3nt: TGCGCCAGCAGCTCCTCCCTTGGCGGCCTTAGCTCCTACGAGCAGTACTTC; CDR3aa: CASSSSLGGLSSYEQYF
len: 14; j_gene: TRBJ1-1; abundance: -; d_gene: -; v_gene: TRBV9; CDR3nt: TGTGCCAGCAGCGTAGACCAGGGTATGACTGAAGCTTTCTTT; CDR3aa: CASSVDQGMTEAFF
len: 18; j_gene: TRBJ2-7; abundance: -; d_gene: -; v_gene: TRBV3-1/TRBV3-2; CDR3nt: TGTGCCAGCAGCCAAGAGAGCCCTTGGGGAGGCAGGCTCGCCGAGCAGTACTTC; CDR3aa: CASSQESPWGGRLAEQYF
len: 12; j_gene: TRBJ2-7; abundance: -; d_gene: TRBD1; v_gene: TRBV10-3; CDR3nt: TGTGCCATCGGGCAGGGGGCGATTGAGCAGTACTTC; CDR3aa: CAIGQGAIEQYF
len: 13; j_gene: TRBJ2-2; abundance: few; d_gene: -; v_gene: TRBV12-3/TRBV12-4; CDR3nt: TGTGCCAGCAGTTTCGGGGTCACCGGGGAGCTGTTTTTT; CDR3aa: CASSFGVTGELFF
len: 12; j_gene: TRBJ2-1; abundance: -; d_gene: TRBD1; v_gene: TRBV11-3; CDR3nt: TGTGCCAGCAGCATCGACAGGGGTGAGCAGTTCTTC; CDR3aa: CASSIDRGEQFF
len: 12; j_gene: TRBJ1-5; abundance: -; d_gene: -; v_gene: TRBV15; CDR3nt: TGTGCCACCAGCCGACACGTTCAGCCCCAGCATTTT; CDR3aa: CATSRHVQPQHF
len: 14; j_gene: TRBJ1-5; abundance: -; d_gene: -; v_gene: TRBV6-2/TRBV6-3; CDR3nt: TGTGCCAGCAGCTCAGAGGTCCCGAATCAGCCCCAGCATTTT; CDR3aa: CASSSEVPNQPQHF
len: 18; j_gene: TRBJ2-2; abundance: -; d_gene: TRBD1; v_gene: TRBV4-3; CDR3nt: TGCGCCAGCAGCCAAGATTTATCCAGGGGGCAGACCACCGGGGAGCTGTTTTTT; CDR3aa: CASSQDLSRGQTTGELFF
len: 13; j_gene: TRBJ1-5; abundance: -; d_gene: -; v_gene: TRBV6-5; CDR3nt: TGTGCCAGCAGTTACAAAATAAGGGGCACCCAGCATTTT; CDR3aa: CASSYKIRGTQHF
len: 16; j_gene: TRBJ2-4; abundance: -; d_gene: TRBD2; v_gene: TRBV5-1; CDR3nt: TGCGCCAGCAGTGAATTGGGACTAGCAGCCAAAAACATTCAGTACTTC; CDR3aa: CASSELGLAAKNIQYF
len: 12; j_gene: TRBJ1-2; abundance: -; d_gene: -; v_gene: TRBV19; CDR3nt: TGTGCCAGTAGTCGCAGGGACTATGGCTACACCTTC; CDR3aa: CASSRRDYGYTF
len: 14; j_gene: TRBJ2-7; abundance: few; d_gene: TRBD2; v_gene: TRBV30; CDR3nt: TGTGCCTGGAGAGGACTAGCGGGAGGCTACGAGCAGTACTTC; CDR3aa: CAWRGLAGGYEQYF
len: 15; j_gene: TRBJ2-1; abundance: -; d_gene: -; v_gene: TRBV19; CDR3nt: TGTGCCAGTAGTATCGGTGGGAGTGGACGCAATGAGCAGTTCTTC; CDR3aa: CASSIGGSGRNEQFF
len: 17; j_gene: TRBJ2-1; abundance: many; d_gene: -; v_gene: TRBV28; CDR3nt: TGTGCCAGCAGTCATTCGGGACTCTCCAAGTCTTACAATGAGCAGTTCTTC; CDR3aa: CASSHSGLSKSYNEQFF
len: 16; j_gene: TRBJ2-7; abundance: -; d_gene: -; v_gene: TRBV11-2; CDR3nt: TGTGCCAGCACCTTAGAATTGCTAAGTGCCCATTACGAGCAGTACTTC; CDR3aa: CASTLELLSAHYEQYF
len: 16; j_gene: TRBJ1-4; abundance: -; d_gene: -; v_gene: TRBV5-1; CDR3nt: TGCGCCAGCAGCTTGACCCCGACAGCTGGTTATGAAAAACTGTTTTTT; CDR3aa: CASSLTPTAGYEKLFF
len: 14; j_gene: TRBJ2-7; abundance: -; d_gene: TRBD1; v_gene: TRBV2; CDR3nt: TGTGCCAGCAGTGAACAGGGGGTGTCCTACGAGCAGTACTTC; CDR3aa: CASSEQGVSYEQYF
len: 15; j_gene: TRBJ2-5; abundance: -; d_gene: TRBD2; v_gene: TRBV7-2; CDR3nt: TGTGCCAGCAGCTATCAGCGGGGGGCGGGGGAGACCCAGTACTTC; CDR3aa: CASSYQRGAGETQYF
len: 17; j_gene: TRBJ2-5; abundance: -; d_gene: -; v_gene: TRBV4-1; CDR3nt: TGCGCCAGCAGCCAAGCTATGGAGAACCTACTAGGGGAGACCCAGTACTTC; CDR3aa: CASSQAMENLLGETQYF
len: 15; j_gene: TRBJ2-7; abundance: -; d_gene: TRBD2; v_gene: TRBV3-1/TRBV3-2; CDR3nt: TGTGCCAGCAGCCAACGACTAGCGGATGTCTACGAGCAGTACTTC; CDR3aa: CASSQRLADVYEQYF
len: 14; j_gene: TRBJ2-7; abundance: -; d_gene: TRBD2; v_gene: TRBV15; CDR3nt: TGTGCCACCAGCAGAGATCGGGGGGTCTACGAGCAGTACTTC; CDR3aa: CATSRDRGVYEQYF
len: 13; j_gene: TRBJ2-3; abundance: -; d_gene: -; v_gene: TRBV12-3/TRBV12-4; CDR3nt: TGTGCCAGCAGTTATAATAGCGGCGGGACGCAGTATTTT; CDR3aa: CASSYNSGGTQYF
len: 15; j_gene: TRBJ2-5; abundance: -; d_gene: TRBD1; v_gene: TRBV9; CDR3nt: TGTGCCAGCAGCTTCGGACAGGAGCCCCAAGAGACCCAGTACTTC; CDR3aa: CASSFGQEPQETQYF
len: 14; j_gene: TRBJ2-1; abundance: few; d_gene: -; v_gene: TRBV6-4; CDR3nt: TGTGCCAGCAGTCCGGGGGAGTCATCGGGTGAGCAGTTCTTC; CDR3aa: CASSPGESSGEQFF
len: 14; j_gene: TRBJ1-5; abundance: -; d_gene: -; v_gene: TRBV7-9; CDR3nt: TGTGCCAGCAGCTTATTGGGGGCCGATCAGCCCCAGCATTTT; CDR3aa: CASSLLGADQPQHF
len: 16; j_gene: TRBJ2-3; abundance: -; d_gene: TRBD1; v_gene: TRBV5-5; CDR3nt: TGTGCCAGCAGCTTGGCGGGGACAGCCTCCGCGGATACGCAGTATTTT; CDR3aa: CASSLAGTASADTQYF
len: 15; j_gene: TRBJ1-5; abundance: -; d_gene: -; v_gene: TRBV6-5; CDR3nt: TGTGCCAGCAGTTACTCTCAGTCTAGCAATCAGCCCCAGCATTTT; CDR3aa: CASSYSQSSNQPQHF